This TCR beta chain was observed in a study of blood T cell repertoires in COVID-19. Study details: Italy, Spain and the United States were the sources of the convalescent and acute COVID-19 samples. T cells, B-cell-depleted T cells, or PBMCs provided the cDNA or gDNA that served as material.

The CDR3 covers 15 residues. CDR1 is GTSNPN, CDR2 SVGIG, per germline (reference sequence). The J segment lost 3 bases and the V segment lost 1 base, leaving 3 bases of the junction unmatched. Participant-reported clinical history was the basis for cohort assignment. This table comes from immunoSEQ multiplex PCR, and its TCRdb copy is limited to in-frame clones, with some not included. Among some 250,000 clones, around 86% were seen once, and the ten largest hold 3.3%. V gene TRBV30 combines with J gene TRBJ2-3, with TRBD2 matching over 11 bases. This sequence was found in a woman in her forties with acute COVID-19. Material for sequencing was PBMCs or T cells enriched from blood (not recorded which). Here the CDR3 DNA reads TGTGCCTGGAGTGGGACTAGCGGGTTAACAGATACGCAGTATTTT. This encodes CAWSGTSGLTDTQYF.